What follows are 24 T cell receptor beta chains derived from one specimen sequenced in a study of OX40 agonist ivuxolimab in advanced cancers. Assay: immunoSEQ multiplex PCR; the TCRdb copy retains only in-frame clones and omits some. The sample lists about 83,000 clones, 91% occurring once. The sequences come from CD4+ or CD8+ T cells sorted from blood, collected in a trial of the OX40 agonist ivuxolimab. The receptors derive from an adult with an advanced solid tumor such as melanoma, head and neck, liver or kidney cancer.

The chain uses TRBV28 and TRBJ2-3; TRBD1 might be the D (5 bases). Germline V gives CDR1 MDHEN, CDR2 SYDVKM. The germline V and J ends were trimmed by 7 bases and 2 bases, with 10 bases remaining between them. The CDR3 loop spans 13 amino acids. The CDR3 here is CASMDTITDTQYF. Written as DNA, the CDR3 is TGTGCCAGCATGGACACCATCACAGATACGCAGTATTTT. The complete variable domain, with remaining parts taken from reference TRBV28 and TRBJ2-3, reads DVKVTQSSRYLVKRTGEKVFLECVQDMDHENMFWYRQDPGLGLRLIYFSYDVKMKEKGDIPEGYSVSREKKERFSLILESASTNQTSMYLCASMDTITDTQYFGPGTRLTVL.

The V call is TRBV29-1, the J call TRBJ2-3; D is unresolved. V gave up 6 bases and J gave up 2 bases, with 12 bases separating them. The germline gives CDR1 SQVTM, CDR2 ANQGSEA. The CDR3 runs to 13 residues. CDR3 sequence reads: CSVVTGVTDTQYF. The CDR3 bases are TGCAGCGTCGTGACCGGAGTCACAGATACGCAGTATTTT.

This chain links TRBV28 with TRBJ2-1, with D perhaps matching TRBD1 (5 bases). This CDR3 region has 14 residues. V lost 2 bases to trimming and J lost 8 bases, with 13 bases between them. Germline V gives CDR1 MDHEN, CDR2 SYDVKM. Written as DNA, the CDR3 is TGTGCCAGCAGTTTAGTAGGGGATAAGGATGAGCAGTTCTTC. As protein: CASSLVGDKDEQFF.

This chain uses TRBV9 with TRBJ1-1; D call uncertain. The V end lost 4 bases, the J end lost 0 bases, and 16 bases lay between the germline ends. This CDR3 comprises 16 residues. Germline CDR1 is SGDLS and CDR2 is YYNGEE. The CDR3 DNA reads TGTGCCAGCAGCCCCCGGGCAGGCCCCTTGAACACTGAAGCTTTCTTT. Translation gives CASSPRAGPLNTEAFF.

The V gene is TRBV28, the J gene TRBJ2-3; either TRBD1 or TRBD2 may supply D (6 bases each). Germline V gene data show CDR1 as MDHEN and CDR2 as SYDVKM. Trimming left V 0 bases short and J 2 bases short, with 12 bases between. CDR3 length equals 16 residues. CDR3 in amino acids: CASSLWGAGTTDTQYF. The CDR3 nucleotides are TGTGCCAGCAGTTTATGGGGGGCGGGGACCACAGATACGCAGTATTTT.

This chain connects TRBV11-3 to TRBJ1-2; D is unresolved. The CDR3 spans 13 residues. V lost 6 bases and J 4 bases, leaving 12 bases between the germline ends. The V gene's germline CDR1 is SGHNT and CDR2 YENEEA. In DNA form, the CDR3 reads TGTGCCAGCAGTTTCGAGAGAGGCTATGGCTACACCTTC. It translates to CASSFERGYGYTF.

The CDR3: CASSKTSAETQYF. The CDR3 DNA is TGTGCCAGTAGTAAGACTAGCGCGGAGACCCAGTACTTC. The V call is TRBV19, the J call TRBJ2-5; 8 bases are a match to TRBD2. Germline CDR1 is LNHDA and CDR2 is SQIVND (reference sequence). Trimming removed 4 bases from V and 5 bases from J; junction bases left unmatched: 3. This CDR3 has 13 residues.

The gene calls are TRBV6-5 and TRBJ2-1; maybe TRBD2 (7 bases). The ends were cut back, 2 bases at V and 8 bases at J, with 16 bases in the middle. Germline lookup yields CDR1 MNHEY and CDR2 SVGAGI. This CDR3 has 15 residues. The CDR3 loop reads CASSYRRGRSDEQFF. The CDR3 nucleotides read TGTGCCAGCAGTTACCGGCGGGGGCGGAGTGATGAGCAGTTCTTC.

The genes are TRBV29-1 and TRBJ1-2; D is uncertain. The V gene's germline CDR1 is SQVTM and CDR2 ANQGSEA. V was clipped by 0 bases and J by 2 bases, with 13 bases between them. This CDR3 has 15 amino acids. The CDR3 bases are TGCAGCGTTGAAGATTGGGTTGACGGAAACTATGGCTACACCTTC. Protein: CSVEDWVDGNYGYTF.

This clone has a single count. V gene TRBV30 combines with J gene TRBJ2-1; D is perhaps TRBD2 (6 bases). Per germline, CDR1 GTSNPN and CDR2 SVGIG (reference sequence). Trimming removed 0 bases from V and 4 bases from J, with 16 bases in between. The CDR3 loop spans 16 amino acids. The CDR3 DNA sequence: TGTGCCTGGAGTGTACTTTTAACGGGAGCTTACAATGAGCAGTTCTTC. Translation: CAWSVLLTGAYNEQFF. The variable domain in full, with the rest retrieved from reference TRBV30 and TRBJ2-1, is SQTIHQWPATLVQPVGSPLSLECTVEGTSNPNLYWYRQAAGRGLQLLFYSVGIGQISSEVPQNLSASRPQDRQFILSSKKLLLSDSGFYLCAWSVLLTGAYNEQFFGPGTRLTVL.

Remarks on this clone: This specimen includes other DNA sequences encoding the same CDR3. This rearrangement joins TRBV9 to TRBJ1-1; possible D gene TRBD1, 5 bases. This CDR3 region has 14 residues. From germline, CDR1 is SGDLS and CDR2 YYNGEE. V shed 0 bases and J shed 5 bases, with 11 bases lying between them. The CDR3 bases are TGTGCCAGCAGCGTAGGGGGGTTAGGGACTGAAGCTTTCTTT. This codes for CASSVGGLGTEAFF.

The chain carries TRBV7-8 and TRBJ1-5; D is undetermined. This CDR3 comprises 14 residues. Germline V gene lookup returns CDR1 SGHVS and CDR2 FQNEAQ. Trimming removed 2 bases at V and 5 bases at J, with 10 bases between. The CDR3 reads CASSLRRADQPQHF. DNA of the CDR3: TGTGCCAGCAGCTTAAGGCGTGCAGATCAGCCCCAGCATTTT.

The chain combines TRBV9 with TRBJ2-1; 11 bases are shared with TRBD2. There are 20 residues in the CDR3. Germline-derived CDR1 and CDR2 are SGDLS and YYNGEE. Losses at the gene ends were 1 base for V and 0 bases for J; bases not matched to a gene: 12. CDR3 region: CASSVSPRTSGSSSYNEQFF. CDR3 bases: TGTGCCAGCAGCGTATCCCCGCGGACTAGCGGGTCCAGCTCCTACAATGAGCAGTTCTTC.

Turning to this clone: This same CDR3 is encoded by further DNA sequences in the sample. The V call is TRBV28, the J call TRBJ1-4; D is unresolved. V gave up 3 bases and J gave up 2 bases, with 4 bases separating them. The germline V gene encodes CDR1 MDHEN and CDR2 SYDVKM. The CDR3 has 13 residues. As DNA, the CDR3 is TGTGCCAGCAGTTTTTTGACTAATGAAAAACTGTTTTTT. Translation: CASSFLTNEKLFF. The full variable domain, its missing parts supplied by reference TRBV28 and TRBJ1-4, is DVKVTQSSRYLVKRTGEKVFLECVQDMDHENMFWYRQDPGLGLRLIYFSYDVKMKEKGDIPEGYSVSREKKERFSLILESASTNQTSMYLCASSFLTNEKLFFGSGTQLSVL.

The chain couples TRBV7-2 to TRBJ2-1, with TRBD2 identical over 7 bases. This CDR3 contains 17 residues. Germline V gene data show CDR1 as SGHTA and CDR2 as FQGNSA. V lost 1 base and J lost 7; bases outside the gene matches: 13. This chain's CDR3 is CASSLDSSGALWNEQFF. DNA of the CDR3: TGTGCCAGCAGCTTAGATTCTAGCGGTGCCTTGTGGAATGAGCAGTTCTTC. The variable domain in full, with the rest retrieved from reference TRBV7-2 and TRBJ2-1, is GAGVSQSPSNKVTEKGKDVELRCDPISGHTALYWYRQSLGQGLEFLIYFQGNSAPDKSGLPSDRFSAERTGGSVSTLTIQRTQQEDSAVYLCASSLDSSGALWNEQFFGPGTRLTVL.

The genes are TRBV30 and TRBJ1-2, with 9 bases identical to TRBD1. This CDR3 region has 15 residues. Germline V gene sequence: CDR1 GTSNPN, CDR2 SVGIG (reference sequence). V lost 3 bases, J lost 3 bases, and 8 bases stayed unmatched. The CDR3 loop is CAWSVGTGFDYGYTF. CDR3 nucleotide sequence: TGTGCCTGGAGCGTGGGGACAGGGTTCGACTATGGCTACACCTTC.

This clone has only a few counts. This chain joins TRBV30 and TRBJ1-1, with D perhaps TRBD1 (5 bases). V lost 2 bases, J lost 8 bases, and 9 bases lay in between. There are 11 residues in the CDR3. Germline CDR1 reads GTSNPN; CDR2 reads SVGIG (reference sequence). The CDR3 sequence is CAWSRGLEAFF. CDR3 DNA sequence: TGTGCCTGGAGTCGGGGCTTAGAAGCTTTCTTT.

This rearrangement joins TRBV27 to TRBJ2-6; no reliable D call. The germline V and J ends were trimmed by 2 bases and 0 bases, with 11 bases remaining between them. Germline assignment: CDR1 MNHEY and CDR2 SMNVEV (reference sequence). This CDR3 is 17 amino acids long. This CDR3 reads CASSLIHSNSGANVLTF. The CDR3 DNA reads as TGTGCCAGCAGTTTAATCCACTCGAACTCTGGGGCCAACGTCCTGACTTTC.

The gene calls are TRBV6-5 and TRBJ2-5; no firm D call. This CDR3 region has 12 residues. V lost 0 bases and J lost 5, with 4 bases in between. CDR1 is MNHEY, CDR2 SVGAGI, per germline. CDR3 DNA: TGTGCCAGCAGTTACTCGATCGAGACCCAGTACTTC. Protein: CASSYSIETQYF.

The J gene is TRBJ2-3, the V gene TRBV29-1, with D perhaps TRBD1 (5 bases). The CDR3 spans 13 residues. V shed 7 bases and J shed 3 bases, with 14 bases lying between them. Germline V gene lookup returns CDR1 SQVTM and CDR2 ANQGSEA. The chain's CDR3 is CSAKSSGTDTQYF. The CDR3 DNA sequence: TGCAGCGCCAAGTCATCAGGGACAGATACGCAGTATTTT.

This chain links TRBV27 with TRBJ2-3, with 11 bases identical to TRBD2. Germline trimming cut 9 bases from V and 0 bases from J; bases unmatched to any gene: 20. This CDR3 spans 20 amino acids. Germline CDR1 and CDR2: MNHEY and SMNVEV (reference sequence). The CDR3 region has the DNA TGTGCCAGTTGTGATCCGACTAGCGGGATAGCCTACTCTAGCACAGATACGCAGTATTTT. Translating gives CASCDPTSGIAYSSTDTQYF.

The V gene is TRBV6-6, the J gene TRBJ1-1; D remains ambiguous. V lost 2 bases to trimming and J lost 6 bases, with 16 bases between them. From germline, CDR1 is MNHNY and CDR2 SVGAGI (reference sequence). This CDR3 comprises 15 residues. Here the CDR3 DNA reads TGTGCCAGCAGTTACGATACACCCTCGGAACCTGAAGCTTTCTTT. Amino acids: CASSYDTPSEPEAFF.

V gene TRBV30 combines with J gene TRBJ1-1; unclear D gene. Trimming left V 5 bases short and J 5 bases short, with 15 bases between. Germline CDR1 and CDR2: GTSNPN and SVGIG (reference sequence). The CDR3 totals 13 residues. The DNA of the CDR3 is TGTGCCTGGTCTATTGGAATGGGGACTGAAGCTTTCTTT. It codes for CAWSIGMGTEAFF.

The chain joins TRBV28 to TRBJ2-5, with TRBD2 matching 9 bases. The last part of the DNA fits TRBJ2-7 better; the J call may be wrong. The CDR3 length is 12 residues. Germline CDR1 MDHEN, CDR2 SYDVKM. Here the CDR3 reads CASRTSVYEQYF. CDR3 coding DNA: TGTGCCAGCCGGACTAGCGTCTACGAGCAGTACTTC.